Following are 24 T cell receptor beta chains from one sample sequenced in a study of T cell responses to AZD1222 COVID-19 vaccine (dated by TCRdb to the early 2020s). The sample's time point label, in plain terms: about 28 days (+/-7) after the second vaccine dose. Libraries were prepared through the immunoSEQ multiplex PCR assay. TCRdb took this table from immuneACCESS and kept in-frame rearrangements with V and J called. Such tables lack part of the clones; where checked against another copy, unresolved V genes explain under half of the gap, and the rest is unexplained. Present in this sample are roughly 87,000 clones, 89% of which were seen just once. Approximately 5% of the sample is in the top ten clones. The source was peripheral blood, collected 28 days after the second AZD1222 dose. These receptors were collected from an adult who received the AZD1222 COVID-19 vaccine.

This clone has just one count. The chain carries TRBV28 and TRBJ2-7; TRBD1 aligns across 8 bases. CDR1 MDHEN and CDR2 SYDVKM come from the germline V gene. The CDR3 loop spans 15 amino acids. Trimming removed 6 bases from V and 3 bases from J; junction bases left unmatched: 10. The CDR3 reads CASSPRDRFLYEQYF. The CDR3 region has the DNA TGTGCCAGCAGCCCCCGGGACAGGTTCCTCTACGAGCAGTACTTC.

This chain joins TRBV4-1 and TRBJ2-7, with D uncertain. The CDR3 extends over 14 amino acids. V lost 2 bases to trimming and J lost 6 bases, with 14 bases between them. Germline V gene sequence: CDR1 MGHRA, CDR2 YSYEKL. The CDR3 DNA is TGCGCCAGCAGCCAAATCAGTTTGCCGGGCGAGCAGTACTTC. This encodes CASSQISLPGEQYF.

This clone was detected only a few times. The chain joins TRBV7-2 to TRBJ2-3; D tentatively fits TRBD1 or TRBD2 (5 bases each). V lost 1 base to trimming and J lost 5 bases, with 13 bases between them. CDR3 size: 15 residues. CDR1 and CDR2 (germline): SGHTA, FQGNSA. The CDR3 DNA follows: TGTGCCAGCAGCTTAGTGGGGCCGGGGAAAGATACGCAGTATTTT. It encodes CASSLVGPGKDTQYF.

This chain uses TRBV6-5 with TRBJ2-3, with 10 bases aligning to TRBD2. The CDR3 extends over 15 amino acids. The V gene's germline CDR1 is MNHEY and CDR2 SVGAGI. V was pared by 6 bases and J by 2 bases, with 5 bases of the junction left unmatched. CDR3 coding DNA: TGTGCCAGCAGCGCTAGCGGGGGCCACACAGATACGCAGTATTTT. Translated: CASSASGGHTDTQYF.

V and J are TRBV28 and TRBJ1-5; TRBD1 agrees at 7 bases. CDR3 length: 16 residues. The V gene end was trimmed by 6 bases and the J gene end by 1 base; junction bases not matched to a gene: 9. Germline assignment: CDR1 MDHEN and CDR2 SYDVKM. CDR3 sequence (DNA): TGTGCCAGCAGCCTTCATACAGGGGCGAGCAATCAGCCCCAGCATTTT. Translating gives CASSLHTGASNQPQHF.

This chain links TRBV19 with TRBJ1-3; TRBD1 agrees at 11 bases. Germline loops: CDR1 LNHDA, CDR2 SQIVND (reference sequence). The V and J ends lost 9 bases and 0 bases, in that order; junction bases with no gene match: 7. The CDR3 loop spans 16 amino acids. The chain's CDR3 is CASRDRGIGSGNTIYF. In DNA form, the CDR3 reads TGTGCCAGCCGGGACAGGGGGATCGGCTCTGGAAACACCATATATTTT.

The V call is TRBV5-1, the J call TRBJ1-2; D possibly corresponds to TRBD1 (5 bases). Germline CDR1 and CDR2: SGHRS and YFSETQ. V lost 3 bases and J 7 bases, leaving 16 bases between the germline ends. The CDR3 consists of 14 residues. The CDR3 nucleotides read TGCGCCAGCAGCTCCACAGGTGGCGGGCCTGGCTACACCTTC. Translating it yields CASSSTGGGPGYTF.

Only a few counts were recorded for this clone. In DNA form, the CDR3 reads TGTGCCAGCAGTTTTGAGGGTCAGCCCCAGCATTTT. Protein: CASSFEGQPQHF. V and J are TRBV12-3 or TRBV12-4 and TRBJ1-5; D unclear. This CDR3 has 12 amino acids. V was clipped by 3 bases and J by 6 bases, with 6 bases between them.

The rearrangement uses TRBV11-3 and TRBJ2-5; D might be TRBD1 (5 bases). The CDR3 is 19 residues long. V lost 0 bases and J 7 bases, leaving 27 bases between the germline ends. Germline values: CDR1 SGHNT, CDR2 YENEEA. This CDR3 reads CASSLDSLSGRASLGTQYF. DNA for the CDR3: TGTGCCAGCAGCTTAGATTCTCTTTCAGGGCGCGCCTCCCTAGGGACCCAGTACTTC.

The V call is TRBV7-3, the J call TRBJ1-1; D gene unclear. Germline lookup yields CDR1 SGHTA and CDR2 FQGTGA. The V end was cut by 1 base, the J end by 0 bases, with 9 bases between. The CDR3 loop spans 15 amino acids. Here the CDR3 reads CASSLNAGLNTEAFF. CDR3 in DNA: TGTGCCAGCAGCTTAAATGCGGGCCTGAACACTGAAGCTTTCTTT.

A single count supports this clone. This chain links TRBV5-6 with TRBJ2-5, with TRBD2 as a possible D gene (7 bases). CDR1 and CDR2 from the germline V gene are SGHDT and YYEEEE. The length of the CDR3 is 14 residues. V was cut by 4 bases and J by 7 bases, with 17 bases left in between. This CDR3 is CASSGRTRGGTQYF. CDR3 bases: TGTGCCAGCAGCGGGAGGACAAGGGGGGGGACCCAGTACTTC.

The V and J genes are TRBV4-1 and TRBJ2-2; tentatively, D is TRBD2 (5 bases). Trimming stripped 4 bases from V and 7 bases from J, with 13 bases between. The germline CDR1 and CDR2 sequences are MGHRA and YSYEKL. This CDR3 is built from 14 residues. CDR3 DNA: TGCGCCAGCAGCCGGGGAGAGAAGAACGGGGAGCTGTTTTTT. This gives the protein CASSRGEKNGELFF.

The chain combines TRBV7-3 with TRBJ1-5; D is ambiguous. CDR1 and CDR2 from the germline V gene are SGHTA and FQGTGA. This CDR3 is built from 15 residues. V shed 1 base and J shed 2 bases, with 9 bases lying between them. The CDR3 nucleotides are TGTGCCAGCAGCTTAAACGGGGTCGGCAATCAGCCCCAGCATTTT. Amino acids: CASSLNGVGNQPQHF. Full variable domain (rest looked up from reference TRBV7-3 and TRBJ1-5): GAGVSQTPSNKVTEKGKYVELRCDPISGHTALYWYRQSLGQGPEFLIYFQGTGAADDSGLPNDRFFAVRPEGSVSTLKIQRTERGDSAVYLCASSLNGVGNQPQHFGDGTRLSIL.

The rearrangement links TRBV5-3 to TRBJ1-3, with D possibly being TRBD1 (5 bases). TRBV5-3 counts as an open reading frame of uncertain function. V was trimmed by 1 base and J by 3 bases, leaving 11 bases between them. The CDR3 runs to 15 residues. In nucleotides, the CDR3 is TGTGCCAGAAGCTTGAGGCAGGGTCGTGGAAACACCATATATTTT. Protein: CARSLRQGRGNTIYF.

The CDR3: CASSRGYQPQHF. CDR3 coding DNA: TGTGCCAGTAGTCGGGGGTATCAGCCCCAGCATTTT. V is TRBV19 and J is TRBJ1-5; maybe TRBD1 (5 bases). Trimming stripped 5 bases from V and 5 bases from J, with 7 bases between. CDR1 and CDR2 (germline): LNHDA, SQIVND (reference sequence). The CDR3 consists of 12 residues.

The chain carries TRBV19 and TRBJ1-2; 10 nucleotides line up with TRBD1. With 10 bases clipped from V and 7 bases from J, the junction kept 6 bases outside the gene matches. Germline CDR1 is LNHDA and CDR2 is SQIVND (reference sequence). The CDR3 runs 12 residues. CDR3 bases: TGTGCCACTACCCGGACAGGGGGTGGCTACACCTTC. It codes for CATTRTGGGYTF. The entire variable domain, with the rest obtained from reference TRBV19 and TRBJ1-2, is as follows: DGGITQSPKYLFRKEGQNVTLSCEQNLNHDAMYWYRQDPGQGLRLIYYSQIVNDFQKGDIAEGYSVSREKKESFPLTVTSAQKNPTAFYLCATTRTGGGYTFGSGTRLTVV.

Only one count was recorded for this clone. The chain links TRBV11-2 to TRBJ2-2; no clear D gene. CDR1 is SGHAT, CDR2 FQNNGV, per germline. Trimming stripped 1 base from V and 6 bases from J, with 9 bases between. The CDR3 spans 14 residues. CDR3 sequence reads: CASSLVVGAGELFF. The CDR3 bases are TGTGCCAGCAGCTTAGTGGTTGGAGCCGGGGAGCTGTTTTTT.

The chain couples TRBV7-9 to TRBJ2-1, with D unclear. This CDR3 contains 14 residues. V was clipped by 6 bases and J by 1 base, with 10 bases between them. Germline lookup yields CDR1 SEHNR and CDR2 FQNEAQ (reference sequence). CDR3 sequence: CASRQTDSYNEQFF. In DNA form, the CDR3 reads TGTGCCAGCAGGCAGACGGATTCCTACAATGAGCAGTTCTTC.

The rearrangement joins TRBV7-6 to TRBJ1-6, with TRBD1 matching over 7 bases. This CDR3 has 17 amino acids. The V segment lost 6 bases and the J segment 0 bases; nucleotides outside the gene matches: 8. Germline CDR1 reads SGHVS; CDR2 reads FNYEAQ. DNA of the CDR3: TGTGCCAGCAGTTGGGGACAGATAAGCTCCTATAATTCACCCCTCCACTTT. It specifies CASSWGQISSYNSPLHF.

This clone was counted a single time. The rearrangement joins TRBV19 to TRBJ1-5; 8 bases are a match to TRBD1. Germline V gives CDR1 LNHDA, CDR2 SQIVND (reference sequence). V trimming: 4 bases; J trimming: 0 bases; junction bases outside the gene matches: 5. This CDR3 comprises 16 residues. Written as DNA, the CDR3 is TGTGCCAGTAGTACAAGGACAGGGAATAGCAATCAGCCCCAGCATTTT. It encodes CASSTRTGNSNQPQHF.

The CDR3 nucleotides are TGTGCCAGCAGGGACAGGGGCTACGAGCAGTACTTC. This sequence encodes CASRDRGYEQYF. This chain joins TRBV6-5 and TRBJ2-7; the match to TRBD1 covers 9 bases. The CDR3 has 12 residues. The V gene end was trimmed by 6 bases and the J gene end by 3 bases; junction bases not matched to a gene: 0. Germline CDR1 MNHEY, CDR2 SVGAGI.

The CDR3 bases are TGTGCCTGGAGTGTTCGGGGGGGATTGGGTAGCTACACCTTC. Its protein product is CAWSVRGGLGSYTF. V and J are TRBV30 and TRBJ1-2; a weak D match, TRBD1 (5 bases). The CDR3 consists of 14 residues. Looked up from germline, CDR1 is GTSNPN and CDR2 is SVGIG (reference sequence). Trimming pared 0 bases from V and 9 bases from J, leaving 17 bases between.

The chain uses TRBV10-3 and TRBJ1-4; D might be TRBD1 (5 bases). The V gene's germline CDR1 is ENHRY and CDR2 SYGVKD. The CDR3 length is 15 residues. Deletions cut 0 bases from V and 8 bases from J, with 13 bases between. The CDR3, as DNA: TGTGCCATCAGTGAGTCGGCAGGGCATTGGGAAAAACTGTTTTTT. Translation: CAISESAGHWEKLFF.

The chain links TRBV27 to TRBJ2-1; D not resolved. CDR1 is MNHEY and CDR2 is SMNVEV in the germline V gene (reference sequence). This CDR3 spans 12 amino acids. The V end lost 4 bases, the J end lost 10 bases, and 11 bases lay between the germline ends. The CDR3 sequence: CASSSPSREQFF. CDR3 bases: TGTGCCAGCAGTTCCCCTTCTAGAGAGCAGTTCTTC.